One sample yielded the 10 T cell receptor beta chains listed below, sequenced in a study of early T cells in non-severe SARS-CoV-2 infection. Each CDR3 protein is one row after TCRdb ran MiXCR on the 5' RACE reads. The data hold tens of thousands of distinct CDR3 sequences, with about 6.5% observed a single time. The sample was whole blood. The receptors derive from an adult who was a healthcare worker with PCR-confirmed SARS-CoV-2 infection or an uninfected control (not recorded which).

This clonotype was observed many times. The chain couples TRBV20-1 to TRBJ1-5; no firm D call. Germline CDR1 reads DFQATT; CDR2 reads SNEGSKA (reference sequence). The CDR3 totals 14 residues. The V end was cut by 3 bases, the J end by 4 bases, with 13 bases between. CDR3 loop: CSARQPHPNQPQHF. The CDR3 DNA follows: TGCAGTGCTAGGCAGCCACACCCTAATCAGCCCCAGCATTTT.

At least ten counts were recorded for this clonotype. V is TRBV11-1 and J is TRBJ2-1; 14 bases are a match to TRBD2. The CDR3 consists of 18 residues. V was clipped by 5 bases and J by 9 bases; unmatched bases: 15. Germline CDR1 SGHAT, CDR2 FQDESV (reference sequence). The CDR3 is CASSTGLAGGPLTGEQFF. The CDR3 nucleotides are TGTGCCAGCAGCACCGGACTAGCGGGGGGCCCCCTCACCGGTGAGCAGTTCTTC. Drawing the rest from reference TRBV11-1 and TRBJ2-1, the complete variable domain is EAEVAQSPRYKITEKSQAVAFWCDPISGHATLYWYRQILGQGPELLVQFQDESVVDDSQLPKDRFSAERLKGVDSTLKIQPAELGDSAMYLCASSTGLAGGPLTGEQFFGPGTRLTVL.

The sample holds a few counts of this clonotype. This chain links TRBV12-3 or TRBV12-4 with TRBJ1-1, with a weak D call TRBD1 (5 bases). The CDR3 is 14 residues long. V lost 8 bases and J lost 1, with 14 bases in between. Here the CDR3 reads CASSSGEKNTEAFF. For the CDR3, the DNA is TGTGCCAGCTCATCGGGGGAGAAGAACACTGAAGCTTTCTTT.

This clonotype was recorded many times. CDR3 in DNA: TGTGCCAGCAGTTACGAGGGAGGGCGGAATGAGCAGTTCTTC. It yields the protein CASSYEGGRNEQFF. The chain joins TRBV6-5 to TRBJ2-1, with TRBD2 matching 7 bases. V shed 2 bases and J 7 bases; nucleotides not matched to a gene: 5. The CDR3 runs to 14 residues. Germline V gene sequence: CDR1 MNHEY, CDR2 SVGAGI.

There are a few counts of this clonotype. The genes are TRBV30 and TRBJ1-6, with unresolved D. Trimming stripped 2 bases from V and 11 bases from J, with 10 bases between. The germline V gene encodes CDR1 GTSNPN and CDR2 SVGIG (reference sequence). The CDR3 runs to 12 residues. The CDR3 sequence is CAWSPSEAPLHF. DNA for the CDR3: TGTGCCTGGAGTCCAAGCGAGGCACCCCTCCACTTT.

This clonotype was picked up many times. The genes are TRBV29-1 and TRBJ2-5; D gene ambiguous. V lost 2 bases to trimming and J lost 5 bases, with 3 bases between them. The CDR3 is 10 amino acids. Per the germline V gene, CDR1 is SQVTM and CDR2 is ANQGSEA. CDR3 in DNA: TGCAGCGTTGAAACGGAGACCCAGTACTTC. This gives the protein CSVETETQYF.

This clonotype turned up a few times. V usage is TRBV5-5 and J usage is TRBJ2-4; D might be TRBD1 (6 bases). Between the trimmed V and J ends, which lost 4 bases and 3 bases, there was a span of 14 bases. Germline-derived CDR1 and CDR2 are SGHKS and YYEKEE (reference sequence). This CDR3 comprises 15 residues. In nucleotides, the CDR3 is TGTGCCAGCAGCACAAGTACAGGGTTCAAAAACATTCAGTACTTC. Translating it yields CASSTSTGFKNIQYF.

This clonotype occurred many times. This chain links TRBV12-3 or TRBV12-4 with TRBJ1-5; TRBD1 might be the D (5 bases). The CDR3 has 15 amino acids. V lost 6 bases and J lost 3, with 15 bases in between. CDR3 sequence reads: CASSLAGDLNQPQHF. The CDR3 nucleotides read TGTGCCAGCAGCCTGGCGGGGGACCTCAATCAGCCCCAGCATTTT.

This chain uses TRBV27 with TRBJ2-7, with D perhaps matching TRBD2 (6 bases). The V and J ends lost 2 bases and 4 bases respectively, with 15 bases between them. Germline CDR1 MNHEY, CDR2 SMNVEV (reference sequence). This CDR3 contains 15 residues. The CDR3 loop reads CASSLSHGEVYEQYF. CDR3 nucleotides: TGTGCCAGCAGTTTAAGTCATGGGGAGGTTTACGAGCAGTACTTC.

V usage is TRBV18 and J usage is TRBJ1-3; D gene ambiguous. The CDR3 covers 14 residues. V gave up 0 bases and J gave up 9 bases, with 12 bases separating them. The V gene's germline CDR1 is KGHSH and CDR2 LQKENI. Here the CDR3 DNA reads TGTGCCAGCTCACCACCGGCTACTCCGGCCACCATATATTTT. Protein: CASSPPATPATIYF.